The clone carrying this TCR beta chain was observed a few times. Antigen: not known. The data derive from a study of beta chain features in type 1 diabetes. Looking at the study overall: Age, gender, cell numbers and subset yield matched between patients and controls.

The investigators reverse transcribed all of the isolated RNA, so they sequenced expressed TCRB transcripts. Some clones are missing from TCRdb's copy, which holds only in-frame ones; the method was immunoSEQ multiplex PCR. The repertoire has about 320,000 clones, around 15% of them found once; the top ten carry 6.7%. Study-wide results and limits: TCRB CDR3s from Type 1 diabetes patients were moderately but significantly shorter in all four CD4+ subsets.

Per the germline V gene, CDR1 is SGHRS and CDR2 is YFSETQ. CDR3 length equals 14 residues. Between the trimmed V and J ends, which lost 2 bases and 8 bases, there was a span of 16 bases. Sequenced input: central memory CD4+ T cells from blood. This TCR was recovered from a man younger than 45 in good health. J is TRBJ1-1 and V is TRBV5-1, with D uncertain. The CDR3 DNA sequence: TGCGCCAGCAGCTTCCGGGAAATACCAAGCGAAGCTTTCTTT. Encoded protein: CASSFREIPSEAFF.